Shown below are 9 T cell receptor beta chains from a single sample sequenced in a study of blood T cell repertoires in COVID-19. Produced via immunoSEQ multiplex PCR; TCRdb's table is partial and in-frame only. This sample has about 500,000 clones, with nearly 90% found just once. Sequencing used peripheral blood. The receptors derive from a young man with COVID-19, enrolled during active disease.

The chain joins TRBV10-3 to TRBJ1-2; tentative D call: TRBD1 (6 bases). The length of the CDR3 is 13 residues. Germline CDR1 is ENHRY and CDR2 is SYGVKD. V gave up 7 bases and J gave up 6 bases, with 15 bases separating them. This CDR3 is CAIMAGDRHGYTF. The CDR3 DNA sequence: TGTGCCATCATGGCAGGGGATCGACATGGCTACACCTTC.

This chain connects TRBV19 to TRBJ1-1, with 7 nucleotides matching TRBD1. With V trimmed by 2 bases and J by 0 bases, 3 bases remained unmatched. CDR1 and CDR2 (germline): LNHDA, SQIVND (reference sequence). The CDR3 spans 15 residues. The CDR3 sequence: CASSISGGMNTEAFF. The CDR3 nucleotides read TGTGCCAGTAGTATATCAGGGGGGATGAACACTGAAGCTTTCTTT. Supplemented by reference TRBV19 and TRBJ1-1, the full variable domain reads DGGITQSPKYLFRKEGQNVTLSCEQNLNHDAMYWYRQDPGQGLRLIYYSQIVNDFQKGDIAEGYSVSREKKESFPLTVTSAQKNPTAFYLCASSISGGMNTEAFFGQGTRLTVV.

The rearrangement links TRBV7-9 to TRBJ1-3, with no clear D. The CDR3 length is 13 residues. Germline assignment: CDR1 SEHNR and CDR2 FQNEAQ (reference sequence). V lost 4 bases and J lost 0, with 4 bases in between. The chain's CDR3 is CASSSLSGNTIYF. The CDR3 DNA reads TGTGCCAGCAGCTCCCTCTCTGGAAACACCATATATTTT.

Comments on this clone: A junction end diverges from the germline sequence, so it may reflect a read error. V usage is TRBV3-1 (or the pseudogene TRBV3-2) and J usage is TRBJ2-4, with no clear D. The germline V gene has CDR1 LGHDT and CDR2 YNNKEL (reference sequence). The CDR3 length is 12 residues. The CDR3 sequence: CASSQSDNGLNF. The CDR3 bases are TGTGCCAGCAGCCAATCAGACAACGGCTTAAACTTC.

V gene TRBV9 combines with J gene TRBJ1-3; 7 nucleotides agree with TRBD1. V dropped 0 bases and J dropped 4; count of bases not matched to a gene: 4. The CDR3 covers 15 residues. The germline V gene has CDR1 SGDLS and CDR2 YYNGEE. The CDR3 bases are TGTGCCAGCAGCGTAGCAGGGGGACCCGGAAACACCATATATTTT. Protein: CASSVAGGPGNTIYF.

Here the CDR3 reads CATQPIGQSYEQYF. The CDR3, as DNA: TGTGCCACACAACCAATAGGACAGTCCTACGAGCAGTACTTC. The V call is TRBV2, the J call TRBJ2-7; D might be TRBD1 (6 bases). The germline gives CDR1 SNHLY, CDR2 FYNNEI. The CDR3 runs 14 residues. V was shortened by 10 bases and J by 1 base, with 17 bases between the two germline ends.

The chain couples TRBV6-5 to TRBJ2-3; D gene ambiguous. This CDR3 is built from 12 residues. The V gene lost 4 bases and the J gene lost 6 bases, with 8 bases spanning the gap. Germline V gene lookup returns CDR1 MNHEY and CDR2 SVGAGI. The CDR3 nucleotides are TGTGCCAGCAGTTCGAGCGTGGATACGCAGTATTTT. It translates to CASSSSVDTQYF.

The chain is built from TRBV10-3 and TRBJ2-7; 10 bases match TRBD1. Germline V gene lookup returns CDR1 ENHRY and CDR2 SYGVKD. J lost 5 bases, V lost 7 bases, and 5 bases had no gene match. This CDR3 comprises 13 residues. The CDR3 region is CAIKGTGVDEQYF. Written as DNA, the CDR3 is TGTGCCATCAAGGGGACAGGGGTCGACGAGCAGTACTTC.

This chain connects TRBV14 to TRBJ2-1; 10 nucleotides align to TRBD2. CDR1 is SGHDN and CDR2 is FVKESK in the germline V gene. The CDR3 is 16 amino acids. V lost 0 bases, J lost 8 bases, and 7 bases stayed unmatched. The CDR3 nucleotides are TGTGCCAGCAGCCAAGAGATTCTAGCGGGAGCACATGAGCAGTTCTTC. Translation gives CASSQEILAGAHEQFF.